This T cell receptor (beta chain) comes out of a study of blood T cells in healthy people across ages. This CDR3 comprises 13 residues. CDR1 is SGHTA, CDR2 FQGTGA, per germline. Combining a sample-barcoded 5' primer with a J-beta primer mix, a second PCR ran for about 6 to 11 cycles. The yield of each sample was at least 3 million CDR3-containing paired-end reads. A single record per CDR3 protein comes from TCRdb applying MiXCR to the 5' RACE reads. Among 800,000 or so distinct CDR3 sequences listed, around 25% were seen once. Each sample yielded at least 6 million isolated PBMCs. These data were also filed under a second study, of T cells of mothers and their children.

This sequence was found in a boy aged 10-17 years in good health. Sequenced material: blood. The chain recombines TRBV7-3 with TRBJ2-1, with D possibly being TRBD2 (5 bases). The end of the DNA is better explained by TRBJ2-5, so the J call may be wrong. The CDR3 DNA is TGTGCCAGCAGCCAGAGGGCGGGAGAGACCCAGTACTTC. Its protein product is CASSQRAGETQYF.